These 25 T cell receptor beta chains share one sample of origin, sequenced in a study of shared clonotypes between healthy human individuals. The method was immunoSEQ multiplex PCR; TCRdb's version includes in-frame clones alone and lacks a portion of them. The data hold about 1 million clones, with about 74% observed a single time. Material: memory CD4+ T cells sorted from blood. As to subset: CD45RA-negative fraction. All receptors derive from a young man in good health.

Only a few counts were recorded for this clone. This same CDR3 is encoded by further DNA sequences in the sample. The chain combines TRBV5-4 with TRBJ2-6; D is uncertain. Trimming cost V 1 base and J 0 bases, with 5 bases left between them. Per germline, CDR1 SGHNT and CDR2 YYREEE (reference sequence). This CDR3 is built from 15 residues. DNA of the CDR3: TGTGCCAGCAGCTTGAGTGGCTCTGGGGCCAACGTCCTGACTTTC. Translation gives CASSLSGSGANVLTF.

Only one count was recorded for this clone. The chain's CDR3 is CASSFNLKGRASGYTF. Written as DNA, the CDR3 is TGTGCCAGCAGTTTTAATCTTAAGGGGAGGGCGAGCGGCTACACCTTC. V and J are TRBV27 and TRBJ1-2, with a tentative D call TRBD1 (5 bases). V lost 3 bases and J 8 bases, leaving 22 bases between the germline ends. From germline, CDR1 is MNHEY and CDR2 SMNVEV (reference sequence). The CDR3 runs 16 residues.

This clone was observed a few times. The sample contains more than one DNA sequence encoding this CDR3. This chain uses TRBV6-6 with TRBJ1-4, with 9 bases lining up with TRBD1. With 5 bases clipped from V and 8 bases from J, the junction kept 6 bases outside the gene matches. CDR1 MNHNY and CDR2 SVGAGI come from the germline V gene (reference sequence). The CDR3 spans 14 residues. This CDR3 reads CASSPGQGGEKLFF. CDR3 coding DNA: TGTGCCAGCAGTCCGGGACAGGGAGGAGAAAAACTGTTTTTT.

In its sample, this clone was seen a few times. The V call is TRBV19, the J call TRBJ2-1; 7 bases are a match to TRBD1. The CDR3 has 16 residues. Germline values: CDR1 LNHDA, CDR2 SQIVND (reference sequence). V gave up 0 bases and J gave up 3 bases; unmatched junction bases: 5. The CDR3 DNA reads as TGTGCCAGTAGTATAGAAACAGGGGTTGGCTACAATGAGCAGTTCTTC. Encoded protein: CASSIETGVGYNEQFF.

The chain is built from TRBV19 and TRBJ1-5, with D hard to call. Germline assignment: CDR1 LNHDA and CDR2 SQIVND (reference sequence). V lost 5 bases, J lost 1 base, and 9 bases lay in between. The CDR3 runs 14 residues. In DNA form, the CDR3 reads TGTGCCAGTAGTCTAATGACAAGCAATCAGCCCCAGCATTTT. Residues: CASSLMTSNQPQHF.

Here the CDR3 reads CASSPQEDLGLAGGLRETQYF. Here the CDR3 DNA reads TGCGCCAGCAGCCCTCAAGAGGATCTGGGACTAGCGGGGGGGCTGCGGGAGACCCAGTACTTC. This rearrangement joins TRBV4-1 to TRBJ2-5; 16 bases fit TRBD2. Germline lookup yields CDR1 MGHRA and CDR2 YSYEKL. This CDR3 contains 21 residues. The trim removed 4 bases at V and 5 bases at J, leaving 19 bases unmatched.

The sample holds one count of this clone. V is TRBV5-4 and J is TRBJ1-3; TRBD1 aligns across 8 bases. The CDR3 is 15 amino acids. J was trimmed by 2 bases and V by 4 bases; bases with no gene match: 5. Germline assignment: CDR1 SGHNT and CDR2 YYREEE (reference sequence). The CDR3 here is CASSPDRATGNTIYF. In DNA form, the CDR3 reads TGTGCCAGCAGCCCGGACAGGGCCACTGGAAACACCATATATTTT.

This clone was counted a few times. This same CDR3 is encoded by further DNA sequences in the sample. V gene TRBV18 combines with J gene TRBJ2-7; D is uncertain. From germline, CDR1 is KGHSH and CDR2 LQKENI. The CDR3 length is 11 residues. With 3 bases removed from V and 4 bases from J, the gap between germline ends came to 4 bases. The CDR3 DNA follows: TGTGCCAGCTCACCGGGATACGAGCAGTACTTC. Its translation: CASSPGYEQYF.

The CDR3 bases are TGTGCCAGTGGGGGAGGGGCTTCCACCGGGGAGCTGTTTTTT. Translating gives CASGGGASTGELFF. The rearrangement joins TRBV19 to TRBJ2-2, with 7 bases aligning to TRBD2. Looked up from germline, CDR1 is LNHDA and CDR2 is SQIVND (reference sequence). J was trimmed by 4 bases and V by 8 bases; bases with no gene match: 7. The CDR3 sequence is 14 residues long. Full variable domain (outside the CDR3, taken from reference TRBV19 and TRBJ2-2): DGGITQSPKYLFRKEGQNVTLSCEQNLNHDAMYWYRQDPGQGLRLIYYSQIVNDFQKGDIAEGYSVSREKKESFPLTVTSAQKNPTAFYLCASGGGASTGELFFGEGSRLTVL.

This clone was observed a few times. The rearrangement links TRBV19 to TRBJ1-5; D not certain. Germline CDR1 and CDR2: LNHDA and SQIVND (reference sequence). With 1 base removed from V and 7 bases from J, the gap between germline ends came to 8 bases. The CDR3 runs to 13 residues. The CDR3, as DNA: TGTGCCAGTAGTATAGTTTACGAACAGCCCCAGCATTTT. Its protein product is CASSIVYEQPQHF.

The V call is TRBV28, the J call TRBJ1-2, with 8 nucleotides matching TRBD1. The J segment lost 1 base and the V segment lost 5 bases, leaving 12 bases of the junction unmatched. This CDR3 contains 17 residues. Germline V gives CDR1 MDHEN, CDR2 SYDVKM. The CDR3 spells CASSIPPGGQGNYGYTF. CDR3 bases: TGTGCCAGCAGTATTCCTCCCGGCGGACAGGGTAACTATGGCTACACCTTC.

The rearrangement links TRBV15 to TRBJ1-2; weak D call: TRBD1 (5 bases). V was clipped by 5 bases and J by 4 bases, with 11 bases between them. In germline, CDR1 is LNHNV, CDR2 YYDKDF (reference sequence). The CDR3 has 13 amino acids. The CDR3 DNA reads TGTGCCACCAGCCCGGACAAATCCTATGGCTACACCTTC. Amino acid sequence: CATSPDKSYGYTF. Full variable domain (outside the CDR3, taken from reference TRBV15 and TRBJ1-2): DAMVIQNPRYQVTQFGKPVTLSCSQTLNHNVMYWYQQKSSQAPKLLFHYYDKDFNNEADTPDNFQSRRPNTSFCFLDIRSPGLGDTAMYLCATSPDKSYGYTFGSGTRLTVV.

The CDR3 loop reads CASSVSSGDSYEQYF. CDR3 nucleotide sequence: TGTGCCAGCAGCGTGTCTAGCGGGGACTCCTACGAGCAGTACTTC. The chain recombines TRBV9 with TRBJ2-7, with 9 bases matching TRBD2. The J segment lost 0 bases and the V segment lost 2 bases, leaving 3 bases of the junction unmatched. CDR1 and CDR2 (germline): SGDLS, YYNGEE. This CDR3 spans 15 amino acids.

This clone was counted between two and nine times. The gene calls are TRBV6-6 and TRBJ1-1; 8 nucleotides agree with TRBD1. This CDR3 region has 11 residues. Losses at the gene ends were 7 bases for V and 14 bases for J; bases not matched to a gene: 9. Germline V gene sequence: CDR1 MNHNY, CDR2 SVGAGI (reference sequence). CDR3 nucleotide sequence: TGTGCCAGCACCGTCGACAGGGGTCAGTTCTTT. It specifies CASTVDRGQFF.

The J gene is TRBJ1-1, the V gene TRBV7-9, with 9 bases lining up with TRBD1. The germline V gene has CDR1 SEHNR and CDR2 FQNEAQ (reference sequence). V lost 2 bases and J lost 6; bases outside the gene matches: 4. CDR3 length: 14 residues. CDR3 DNA sequence: TGTGCCAGCAGCTTAATGGGACAGGGCCCTGAAGCTTTCTTT. Its protein is CASSLMGQGPEAFF.

With regard to this clone: Other nucleotide sequences in the sample specify the same CDR3. V gene TRBV18 combines with J gene TRBJ2-3; D is uncertain. This CDR3 has 15 amino acids. Germline loops: CDR1 KGHSH, CDR2 LQKENI. With 0 bases removed from V and 5 bases from J, the gap between germline ends came to 12 bases. The CDR3 here is CASSPPTGGGDTQYF. The DNA of the CDR3 is TGTGCCAGCTCACCACCGACCGGCGGTGGAGATACGCAGTATTTT.

This chain uses TRBV4-3 with TRBJ2-3, with 10 bases lining up with TRBD1. The length of the CDR3 is 15 residues. The V and J ends lost 3 bases and 4 bases, in that order; junction bases with no gene match: 4. CDR1 and CDR2 (germline): LGHNA, YSLEER. The CDR3: CASSQGTGVADTQYF. CDR3 nucleotides: TGCGCCAGCAGCCAGGGGACAGGGGTGGCAGATACGCAGTATTTT.

Written as DNA, the CDR3 is TGTGCCACCAACAGGGCAACAGGGGCGAACACCGGGGAGCTGTTTTTT. This sequence encodes CATNRATGANTGELFF. V gene TRBV19 combines with J gene TRBJ2-2; 7 bases line up with TRBD1. Per germline, CDR1 LNHDA and CDR2 SQIVND (reference sequence). The CDR3 extends over 16 amino acids. Trimming took 10 bases from V and 0 from J; bases not matched to a gene: 11. Full variable domain (missing parts from reference TRBV19 and TRBJ2-2): DGGITQSPKYLFRKEGQNVTLSCEQNLNHDAMYWYRQDPGQGLRLIYYSQIVNDFQKGDIAEGYSVSREKKESFPLTVTSAQKNPTAFYLCATNRATGANTGELFFGEGSRLTVL.

This rearrangement joins TRBV7-3 to TRBJ2-3, with D perhaps assigned TRBD1 or TRBD2 (6 bases each). CDR1 is SGHTA and CDR2 is FQGTGA in the germline V gene. The CDR3 is 15 amino acids. Trimming removed 4 bases from V and 0 bases from J, with 11 bases in between. This CDR3 is CASSSQGGSTDTQYF. The CDR3 bases are TGTGCCAGCAGCTCCCAAGGGGGGAGCACAGATACGCAGTATTTT.

The rearrangement links TRBV11-3 to TRBJ2-5, with 8 bases identical to TRBD2. This CDR3 spans 14 amino acids. The V gene end was trimmed by 5 bases and the J gene end by 0 bases; junction bases not matched to a gene: 2. CDR1 SGHNT and CDR2 YENEEA come from the germline V gene. CDR3: CASSPGGDQETQYF. CDR3 coding DNA: TGTGCCAGCAGCCCCGGGGGGGACCAAGAGACCCAGTACTTC.

This clone was counted between two and nine times. The chain combines TRBV5-1 with TRBJ2-4; no clear D. Between the trimmed V and J ends, which lost 2 bases and 5 bases, there was a span of 17 bases. Germline V lookup: CDR1 SGHRS, CDR2 YFSETQ. This CDR3 is built from 16 residues. The CDR3 sequence: CASSFGPPLQENIQYF. Written as DNA, the CDR3 is TGCGCCAGCAGCTTCGGCCCTCCCCTCCAGGAAAACATTCAGTACTTC.

This chain connects TRBV6-6 to TRBJ1-3; D possibly corresponds to TRBD1 (6 bases). Trimming left V 7 bases short and J 0 bases short, with 13 bases between. The germline gives CDR1 MNHNY, CDR2 SVGAGI (reference sequence). This CDR3 spans 15 amino acids. The CDR3 region has the DNA TGTGCCAGCACCCGTTCAGGGGCCTCTGGAAACACCATATATTTT. Amino acid sequence: CASTRSGASGNTIYF.

The V call is TRBV7-2, the J call TRBJ1-4; the D gene is possibly TRBD1 (5 bases). The germline gives CDR1 SGHTA, CDR2 FQGNSA. Trimming pared 4 bases from V and 8 bases from J, leaving 14 bases between. The CDR3 is made up of 14 amino acids. CDR3 sequence (DNA): TGTGCCAGCAGCTCCCAGGGTGTTGGGGAAAAACTGTTTTTT. Translated, it gives CASSSQGVGEKLFF.

This clone was detected a few times. The rearrangement links TRBV5-1 to TRBJ1-1, with 8 bases that match TRBD1. CDR1 SGHRS and CDR2 YFSETQ come from the germline V gene. The V and J ends lost 0 bases and 10 bases, in that order; junction bases with no gene match: 5. The CDR3 runs to 13 residues. In DNA, the CDR3 is TGCGCCAGCAGCTTGGAGGTGGACAGGGTAGCTTTCTTT. Amino acids: CASSLEVDRVAFF.

Notes on this clone: Different DNA sequences within this sample yield the same CDR3. V is TRBV19 and J is TRBJ2-7, with D possibly matching TRBD2 (6 bases). V was shortened by 8 bases and J by 0 bases, with 11 bases between the two germline ends. The CDR3 loop spans 13 amino acids. Per germline, CDR1 LNHDA and CDR2 SQIVND (reference sequence). The CDR3 sequence is CASSRGSSYEQYF. CDR3 in DNA: TGTGCCAGTTCACGGGGGAGCTCCTACGAGCAGTACTTC.